These 23 T cell receptor beta chains originate from one sample sequenced in a study of tissue T cells after allogeneic stem cell transplantation. The protocol was immunoSEQ multiplex PCR, while the TCRdb copy is restricted to in-frame clones and leaves out a portion. The sample records approximately 9,700 clones, approximately 64% being singletons. The sequences come from tissue from the ileum, collected at autopsy. The receptors here all came from a woman aged 18-55 years with breast cancer.

V is TRBV10-3 and J is TRBJ1-1, with D uncertain. Germline lookup yields CDR1 ENHRY and CDR2 SYGVKD. The CDR3 runs to 13 residues. Between the trimmed V and J ends, which lost 2 bases and 1 base, there was a span of 5 bases. CDR3 loop: CAISEDRNTEAFF. The DNA for the CDR3 is TGTGCCATCAGTGAGGACCGGAACACTGAAGCTTTCTTT.

This chain links TRBV5-4 with TRBJ1-4, with 7 positions matching TRBD1. With V trimmed by 3 bases and J by 4 bases, 6 bases remained unmatched. The CDR3 consists of 15 residues. Germline CDR1 is SGHNT and CDR2 is YYREEE (reference sequence). The CDR3 coding sequence is TGTGCCAGCAGCTCTAGGGACAGTTATAATGAAAAACTGTTTTTT. Translated, it gives CASSSRDSYNEKLFF.

This clone was recorded a few times. The chain employs TRBV11-3 and TRBJ2-3; TRBD2 aligns across 11 bases. V gave up 5 bases and J gave up 1 base; unmatched junction bases: 5. The CDR3 consists of 16 residues. Germline V CDR1 and CDR2: SGHNT, YENEEA. CDR3: CASSLNSGGGTDTQYF. CDR3 nucleotides: TGTGCCAGCAGCCTGAATAGCGGGGGGGGCACAGATACGCAGTATTTT.

The chain combines TRBV4-3 with TRBJ2-7; TRBD2 matches at 7 bases. This CDR3 is built from 14 residues. Unmatched junction bases numbered 3, after V lost 1 base and J lost 3 bases. CDR1 is LGHNA, CDR2 YSLEER, per germline. CDR3 region: CASSQAGGGYEQYF. The DNA of the CDR3 is TGCGCCAGCAGCCAAGCGGGGGGTGGCTACGAGCAGTACTTC.

The chain combines TRBV25-1 with TRBJ1-5; 9 bases align to TRBD1. Germline assignment: CDR1 MGHDK and CDR2 SYGVNS. V dropped 5 bases and J dropped 5; count of bases not matched to a gene: 4. This CDR3 is built from 14 residues. The CDR3, as DNA: TGTGCCAGCAGTCTTACAGGGGGCGATCAGCCCCAGCATTTT. Protein sequence: CASSLTGGDQPQHF.

The chain uses TRBV14 and TRBJ1-4; 9 bases are a match to TRBD1. The CDR3 is 15 amino acids. The V and J ends lost 3 bases and 7 bases, in that order; junction bases with no gene match: 6. The germline gives CDR1 SGHDN, CDR2 FVKESK. The CDR3 spells CASSQPGQGGEKLFF. In DNA, the CDR3 is TGTGCCAGCAGCCAGCCGGGACAGGGTGGTGAAAAACTGTTTTTT.

This clone was found once. This chain joins TRBV6-5 and TRBJ1-4, with no clear D. The germline V gene has CDR1 MNHEY and CDR2 SVGAGI. The CDR3 spans 14 residues. V was pared by 9 bases and J by 0 bases, with 11 bases between. Here the CDR3 DNA reads TGTGCCAGTGGGGATTGGGCAACTAATGAAAAACTGTTTTTT. Its protein is CASGDWATNEKLFF.

The chain carries TRBV14 and TRBJ2-7; either TRBD1 or TRBD2 may supply D (5 bases each). CDR3 size: 15 residues. Germline V CDR1 and CDR2: SGHDN, FVKESK. Trimming shortened V by 5 bases and J by 7 bases, and 21 bases separated the two germline ends. The CDR3 nucleotides read TGTGCCAGCAGCGGACGATGGGGGTCCCCTAAAGAGCAGTACTTC. Protein sequence: CASSGRWGSPKEQYF.

The rearrangement joins TRBV7-2 to TRBJ2-5; D unclear. The germline V gene encodes CDR1 SGHTA and CDR2 FQGNSA. V gave up 1 base and J gave up 2 bases, with 11 bases separating them. The CDR3 totals 15 residues. As DNA, the CDR3 is TGTGCCAGCAGCTTAGGCAGCAGCTTACAAGAGACCCAGTACTTC. It yields the protein CASSLGSSLQETQYF.

This chain links TRBV5-1 with TRBJ2-1; 9 bases map to TRBD2. CDR1 and CDR2 (germline): SGHRS, YFSETQ. There are 15 residues in the CDR3. V was clipped by 6 bases and J by 8 bases; unmatched bases: 12. The CDR3 sequence is CASTPGRGGVYEQFF. CDR3 in DNA: TGCGCCAGCACCCCTGGGCGGGGGGGCGTGTATGAGCAGTTCTTC.

The genes are TRBV4-2 and TRBJ2-1, with D perhaps TRBD2 (6 bases). Trimming stripped 3 bases from V and 6 bases from J, with 21 bases between. The CDR3 has 17 amino acids. CDR1 is LGHNA and CDR2 is YNFKEQ in the germline V gene. The CDR3 loop reads CASSQPGTPVKGNEQFF. The CDR3 coding sequence is TGTGCCAGCAGCCAGCCGGGGACTCCGGTCAAGGGCAATGAGCAGTTCTTC.

The chain uses TRBV5-4 and TRBJ2-7, with TRBD2 as a possible D gene (6 bases). The germline CDR1 and CDR2 sequences are SGHNT and YYREEE (reference sequence). This CDR3 is 14 amino acids long. V was clipped by 2 bases and J by 2 bases, with 11 bases between them. CDR3 protein: CASSFTSSTYEQYF. DNA of the CDR3: TGTGCCAGCAGCTTTACTAGCTCGACCTACGAGCAGTACTTC.

The chain carries TRBV23-1 and TRBJ2-7; 7 bases align to TRBD1. TRBV23-1 is an ORF; its function is uncertain. Trimming cost V 8 bases and J 9 bases; bases outside gene matches: 13. The CDR3 is 13 amino acids. In DNA, the CDR3 is TGCGCCAGCCCACAGGGGACCAAATCTCGGCAGTACTTC. Residues: CASPQGTKSRQYF.

There are a few counts of this clone. The chain links TRBV4-1 to TRBJ1-1, with 7 bases lining up with TRBD1. This CDR3 has 16 residues. CDR1 MGHRA and CDR2 YSYEKL come from the germline V gene. V was pared by 1 base and J by 1 base, with 6 bases of the junction left unmatched. In DNA form, the CDR3 reads TGCGCCAGCAGCCAAGTGACCGGGACAGCGAACACTGAAGCTTTCTTT. It is translated as CASSQVTGTANTEAFF.

Of note for this clone: Compared with germline, one end of the junction differs, possibly owing to a read error. The genes are TRBV7-7 and TRBJ2-5; 8 nucleotides align to TRBD2. The CDR3 sequence is 15 residues long. CDR1 is SSHAT, CDR2 FNYEAQ, per germline (reference sequence). CDR3 sequence: CASSFQAGAGETQYF. The CDR3, as DNA: TGTGCTAGCAGCTTTCAAGCGGGGGCAGGAGAGACCCAGTACTTC.

The genes are TRBV11-2 and TRBJ2-1, with 7 bases matching TRBD2. The CDR3 length is 12 residues. Trimming took 4 bases from V and 10 from J; bases not matched to a gene: 4. CDR1 is SGHAT, CDR2 FQNNGV, per germline. In DNA, the CDR3 is TGTGCCAGCAGCTCTGAGGGAGGGGAGCAGTTCTTC. Translating gives CASSSEGGEQFF.

This chain joins TRBV7-2 and TRBJ2-3; D not certain. Germline V CDR1 and CDR2: SGHTA, FQGNSA. The germline V and J ends were trimmed by 0 bases and 0 bases, with 10 bases remaining between them. The CDR3 runs 16 residues. CDR3 in amino acids: CASSLASGPSTDTQYF. CDR3 bases: TGTGCCAGCAGCTTAGCCTCGGGTCCTAGCACAGATACGCAGTATTTT.

This clone was counted between two and nine times. The J gene is TRBJ2-4, the V gene TRBV5-1; 9 nucleotides agree with TRBD2. Germline assignment: CDR1 SGHRS and CDR2 YFSETQ. V gave up 7 bases and J gave up 0 bases; unmatched junction bases: 8. The CDR3 has 16 residues. This CDR3 reads CASSGSSGIAKNIQYF. The CDR3 DNA is TGCGCCAGCTCAGGGTCTAGCGGGATAGCCAAAAACATTCAGTACTTC.

This clone came up a few times. V is TRBV6-2 or TRBV6-3 and J is TRBJ2-7; 7 bases fit TRBD2. CDR1 is MNHEY, CDR2 SVGEGT, per germline. The CDR3 covers 15 residues. V lost 5 bases and J lost 1; bases outside the gene matches: 8. CDR3 coding DNA: TGTGCCAGCAGTGACCCTAGCGGCACATCCTACGAGCAGTACTTC. This encodes CASSDPSGTSYEQYF.

The chain is built from TRBV19 and TRBJ2-1; 9 bases are a match to TRBD2. This CDR3 region has 15 residues. The germline gives CDR1 LNHDA, CDR2 SQIVND (reference sequence). Trimming removed 1 base from V and 8 bases from J; junction bases left unmatched: 6. The CDR3 spells CASSIGGGGADEQFF. CDR3 DNA sequence: TGTGCCAGTAGTATAGGTGGCGGGGGGGCGGATGAGCAGTTCTTC.

This sequence joins TRBV23-1 and TRBJ2-7; 7 bases align to TRBD1. TRBV23-1 is an open reading frame, and its role is uncertain. Germline trimming cut 10 bases from V and 3 bases from J; bases unmatched to any gene: 21. CDR3 length: 17 residues. CDR3 sequence: CATPTSRGQGRSYEQYF. The CDR3 bases are TGCGCCACCCCCACCTCGAGGGGGCAAGGGAGAAGCTACGAGCAGTACTTC.

In its sample, this clone is medium-sized. The V and J genes are TRBV24-1 and TRBJ2-3; D is unclear. CDR3 length: 14 residues. Trimming took off 7 bases at V and 7 bases at J, with 17 bases between the two ends. CDR1 is KGHDR and CDR2 is SFDVKD in the germline V gene. The CDR3 DNA is TGTGCCACCAGCCCCCCGGGTGGGCTTAATACGCAGTATTTT. Translation gives CATSPPGGLNTQYF.

V and J are TRBV6-5 and TRBJ2-5; D possibly matches TRBD1 or TRBD2 (5 bases each). The germline gives CDR1 MNHEY, CDR2 SVGAGI. The germline V and J ends were trimmed by 6 bases and 1 base, with 12 bases remaining between them. The CDR3 is made up of 14 amino acids. CDR3 protein: CASRDPGTQETQYF. CDR3 nucleotides: TGTGCCAGCAGGGACCCCGGGACCCAAGAGACCCAGTACTTC.